These 20 T cell receptor beta chains originate from one sample sequenced in a study of cytomegalovirus exposure and HLA in healthy donors. Researchers ran the PCR with 60 Vbeta and 13 Jbeta primers. Measured with immunoSEQ multiplex PCR; TCRdb has only the in-frame clones, and not every one. The data contain around 160,000 clones, about 75% of them singletons. Sample: PBMCs. These receptor sequences come from a male donor in good health and CMV-seropositive.

This clone was recorded once. This chain connects TRBV30 to TRBJ1-5; 7 positions match TRBD1. The CDR3 totals 13 residues. CDR1 GTSNPN and CDR2 SVGIG come from the germline V gene (reference sequence). Unmatched junction bases numbered 4, after V lost 2 bases and J lost 6 bases. CDR3 sequence: CAWSSRGLQPQHF. CDR3 DNA sequence: TGTGCCTGGAGTAGTAGGGGGCTTCAGCCCCAGCATTTT.

The chain combines TRBV6-6 with TRBJ2-7, with D possibly matching TRBD1 (5 bases). V was clipped by 0 bases and J by 0 bases, with 12 bases between them. The CDR3 loop spans 16 amino acids. The germline V gene has CDR1 MNHNY and CDR2 SVGAGI (reference sequence). CDR3 nucleotides: TGTGCCAGCAGTTACTCGGGGCAGACTCCCTCCTACGAGCAGTACTTC. It is translated as CASSYSGQTPSYEQYF.

The table lists this clone with a count of one. The chain is built from TRBV14 and TRBJ1-1; 7 bases map to TRBD1. V was clipped by 4 bases and J by 3 bases; unmatched bases: 5. The CDR3 covers 14 residues. Germline V lookup: CDR1 SGHDN, CDR2 FVKESK. This CDR3 reads CASSRYRGHTEAFF. CDR3 DNA: TGTGCCAGCAGCCGATACAGGGGTCACACTGAAGCTTTCTTT.

The chain has TRBV6-5 and TRBJ2-3, with TRBD1 matching over 8 bases. Germline V CDR1 and CDR2: MNHEY, SVGAGI. The trim removed 8 bases at V and 2 bases at J, leaving 6 bases unmatched. The CDR3 covers 14 residues. CDR3 residues: CASGDRGLTDTQYF. As DNA, the CDR3 is TGTGCCAGCGGAGACAGGGGCCTCACAGATACGCAGTATTTT.

The chain has TRBV19 and TRBJ1-5; TRBD1 matches at 8 bases. Germline CDR1 is LNHDA and CDR2 is SQIVND (reference sequence). V dropped 6 bases and J dropped 1; count of bases not matched to a gene: 8. The CDR3 runs to 16 residues. In DNA, the CDR3 is TGTGCCAGTAGACAACCGCGACAGGGGAGCAATCAGCCCCAGCATTTT. This codes for CASRQPRQGSNQPQHF.

Concerning this clone: The same CDR3 can be traced to other DNA sequences in this sample. This sequence joins TRBV5-4 and TRBJ1-2; no reliable D call. Germline V gives CDR1 SGHNT, CDR2 YYREEE (reference sequence). The CDR3 contains 12 residues. With 0 bases removed from V and 5 bases from J, the gap between germline ends came to 5 bases. The DNA of the CDR3 is TGTGCCAGCAGCTTGGCCGGTTATGGCTACACCTTC. Protein: CASSLAGYGYTF.

This clone was seen a few times. This chain links TRBV7-9 with TRBJ2-5; D may be TRBD2 (6 bases). The CDR3 length is 15 residues. V lost 4 bases and J 5 bases, leaving 17 bases between the germline ends. The germline gives CDR1 SEHNR, CDR2 FQNEAQ (reference sequence). The CDR3 is CASSYGDSGRETQYF. CDR3 nucleotide sequence: TGTGCCAGCAGCTATGGGGACTCGGGGAGGGAGACCCAGTACTTC.

This sequence joins TRBV7-2 and TRBJ1-2; D unresolved. The V gene lost 1 base and the J gene lost 6 bases, with 9 bases spanning the gap. Germline V gives CDR1 SGHTA, CDR2 FQGNSA. The CDR3 is 13 amino acids. The CDR3 bases are TGTGCCAGCAGCTTAGGCACAGCTGATGGCTACACCTTC. It specifies CASSLGTADGYTF.

This clone was detected only a few times. The rearrangement links TRBV6-5 to TRBJ2-5, with 10 bases identical to TRBD1. Trimming removed 6 bases from V and 2 bases from J; junction bases left unmatched: 6. Germline V gene sequence: CDR1 MNHEY, CDR2 SVGAGI. The CDR3 is made up of 15 amino acids. CDR3 sequence (DNA): TGTGCCAGCAGCCGGGACAGGGGAAGGCAAGAGACCCAGTACTTC. Protein product: CASSRDRGRQETQYF.

The rearrangement joins TRBV6-5 to TRBJ1-2, with unresolved D. Germline V lookup: CDR1 MNHEY, CDR2 SVGAGI. V shed 0 bases and J shed 8 bases, with 19 bases lying between them. The CDR3 runs to 16 residues. In DNA form, the CDR3 reads TGTGCCAGCAGTTACTCCCATTTGATCCAGGCGGGCGGCTACACCTTC. Its translation: CASSYSHLIQAGGYTF.

This rearrangement joins TRBV5-1 to TRBJ2-7; the match to TRBD2 covers 11 bases. Germline values: CDR1 SGHRS, CDR2 YFSETQ. The CDR3 has 15 amino acids. Trimming cost V 0 bases and J 4 bases; bases outside gene matches: 3. In DNA, the CDR3 is TGCGCCAGCAGCTTGGGTCCTAGCGGGGGGTACGAGCAGTACTTC. Amino acids: CASSLGPSGGYEQYF. Full variable domain (outside the CDR3, taken from reference TRBV5-1 and TRBJ2-7): KAGVTQTPRYLIKTRGQQVTLSCSPISGHRSVSWYQQTPGQGLQFLFEYFSETQRNKGNFPGRFSGRQFSNSRSEMNVSTLELGDSALYLCASSLGPSGGYEQYFGPGTRLTVT.

The chain couples TRBV5-4 to TRBJ1-6, with D perhaps TRBD1 (6 bases). Per germline, CDR1 SGHNT and CDR2 YYREEE (reference sequence). This CDR3 region has 15 residues. Trimming removed 4 bases from V and 7 bases from J, with 15 bases in between. The CDR3 DNA follows: TGTGCCAGCAGCCAAAGACAGGAGGCGAATTCACCCCTCCACTTT. Protein: CASSQRQEANSPLHF.

The chain links TRBV7-2 to TRBJ1-1; TRBD1 matches 9 bases. This CDR3 comprises 14 residues. The V gene's germline CDR1 is SGHTA and CDR2 FQGNSA. Trimming took 4 bases from V and 6 from J; bases not matched to a gene: 6. CDR3 region: CASSYRGLAAEAFF. CDR3 bases: TGTGCCAGCAGCTACAGGGGGCTGGCGGCTGAAGCTTTCTTT.

The V call is TRBV7-6, the J call TRBJ1-4; D is possibly TRBD1 (6 bases). Germline V CDR1 and CDR2: SGHVS, FNYEAQ. The CDR3 consists of 15 residues. V was trimmed by 5 bases and J by 3 bases, leaving 13 bases between them. CDR3: CASSLNRQANEKLFF. Written as DNA, the CDR3 is TGTGCCAGCAGCCTCAATCGACAGGCTAATGAAAAACTGTTTTTT. The entire variable domain, with the rest obtained from reference TRBV7-6 and TRBJ1-4, is as follows: GAGVSQSPRYKVTKRGQDVALRCDPISGHVSLYWYRQALGQGPEFLTYFNYEAQQDKSGLPNDRFSAERPEGSISTLTIQRTEQRDSAMYRCASSLNRQANEKLFFGSGTQLSVL.

As for this clone: A read error may account for a junction end that differs from germline. The chain carries TRBV6-5 and TRBJ2-2; tentatively, D is TRBD2 (5 bases). Germline V gives CDR1 MNHEY, CDR2 SVGAGI. CDR3 length: 14 amino acids. The CDR3 protein is CASSYRAGYRGAVF. Written as DNA, the CDR3 is TGTGCCAGCAGTTACCGCGCCGGGTACCGGGGAGCTGTTTTT.

The chain couples TRBV23-1 to TRBJ1-2, with 8 bases that match TRBD1. TRBV23-1 is an ORF for which the function is uncertain. V lost 0 bases and J lost 0; bases outside the gene matches: 9. The CDR3 spans 18 residues. Here the CDR3 reads CASSQSIGDRNTNYGYTF. DNA for the CDR3: TGCGCCAGCAGTCAATCGATAGGGGACAGGAATACTAACTATGGCTACACCTTC.

This rearrangement joins TRBV11-3 to TRBJ2-2, with D possibly TRBD2 on 6 matching bases. The CDR3 totals 13 residues. Trimming took off 0 bases at V and 7 bases at J, with 6 bases between the two ends. Germline V CDR1 and CDR2: SGHNT, YENEEA. The CDR3 DNA reads TGTGCCAGCAGCTTAGACGGGGGCGGGGAGCTGTTTTTT. Amino acids: CASSLDGGGELFF.

This chain uses TRBV2 with TRBJ1-1; no firm D call. CDR3 length: 15 amino acids. V was cut by 0 bases and J by 7 bases, with 15 bases left in between. The V gene's germline CDR1 is SNHLY and CDR2 FYNNEI. The CDR3: CASSEASGFGYEAFF. The CDR3 DNA is TGTGCCAGCAGTGAAGCGAGCGGCTTTGGCTATGAAGCTTTCTTT. Using reference TRBV2 and TRBJ1-1 for the parts outside the CDR3, the full variable domain is EPEVTQTPSHQVTQMGQEVILRCVPISNHLYFYWYRQILGQKVEFLVSFYNNEISEKSEIFDDQFSVERPDGSNFTLKIRSTKLEDSAMYFCASSEASGFGYEAFFGQGTRLTVV.

The chain has TRBV5-1 and TRBJ2-5; 8 nucleotides match TRBD1. In germline, CDR1 is SGHRS, CDR2 YFSETQ. This CDR3 spans 15 amino acids. V gave up 5 bases and J gave up 2 bases; unmatched junction bases: 8. The CDR3 DNA sequence: TGCGCCAGCAGTTTGAACCGACAGGGGCAAGAGACCCAGTACTTC. Translated, it gives CASSLNRQGQETQYF.

CDR3 residues: CSVVGGNQETQYF. The CDR3 DNA sequence: TGCAGCGTCGTGGGGGGGAACCAAGAGACCCAGTACTTC. The J gene is TRBJ2-5, the V gene TRBV29-1, with 7 bases aligning to TRBD2. This CDR3 comprises 13 residues. Germline CDR1 SQVTM, CDR2 ANQGSEA. With 6 bases clipped from V and 0 bases from J, the junction kept 4 bases outside the gene matches. Together with reference TRBV29-1 and TRBJ2-5, the CDR3 gives the full variable domain: SAVISQKPSRDICQRGTSLTIQCQVDSQVTMMFWYRQQPGQSLTLIATANQGSEATYESGFVIDKFPISRPNLTFSTLTVSNMSPEDSSIYLCSVVGGNQETQYFGPGTRLLVL.